These 24 T cell receptor beta chains originate from one sample sequenced in a study of CD8+ T cells in alopecia areata. This sample's treatment: oral pan-JAK inhibitor, 5-10 mg twice daily. As the sequencing template, cDNA was produced by extracting RNA and reverse transcribing it. Profiling relied on immunoSEQ multiplex PCR, and the TCRdb table lists in-frame clones only, not all of them. The sample holds more than 110,000 clones, roughly 82% seen once. The source material was CD8+ T cells sorted from blood, sampled at week 4, from a patient treated with tofacitinib. These receptor sequences come from a human donor with alopecia areata.

The CDR3 protein is CASSHLAGVDEQFF. The CDR3, as DNA: TGTGCCAGCAGTCACCTAGCGGGGGTGGATGAGCAGTTCTTC. This chain connects TRBV6-5 to TRBJ2-1, with 10 positions matching TRBD2. The length of the CDR3 is 14 residues. The junction had 6 bases not matched to a gene; V was cut back by 5 bases and J by 8 bases. Germline V gene lookup returns CDR1 MNHEY and CDR2 SVGAGI.

This chain joins TRBV7-9 and TRBJ2-5; D is unresolved. The germline V and J ends were trimmed by 5 bases and 2 bases, with 9 bases remaining between them. Germline assignment: CDR1 SEHNR and CDR2 FQNEAQ (reference sequence). CDR3 length: 13 residues. The CDR3: CASSPYLQETQYF. Here the CDR3 DNA reads TGTGCCAGCAGCCCCTATCTACAAGAGACCCAGTACTTC.

V usage is TRBV5-1 and J usage is TRBJ2-7; 7 bases agree with TRBD1. The length of the CDR3 is 15 residues. The germline gives CDR1 SGHRS, CDR2 YFSETQ. After removal of 0 bases from V and 3 bases from J, the junction contained 6 bases not matched to a gene. CDR3 nucleotide sequence: TGCGCCAGCAGCTTGGAAGGGGGCATGGGCTACGAGCAGTACTTC. This gives the protein CASSLEGGMGYEQYF.

The CDR3 coding sequence is TGTGCCAGCAGTGAAGGGGCCAGCGATAATTCACCCCTCCACTTT. Encoded protein: CASSEGASDNSPLHF. The chain joins TRBV2 to TRBJ1-6, with D uncertain. Trimming took 1 base from V and 5 from J, leaving 9 bases between them. Germline V gene sequence: CDR1 SNHLY, CDR2 FYNNEI. The CDR3 extends over 15 amino acids.

This clone has more than one count but fewer than ten. The chain joins TRBV19 to TRBJ1-1, with a possible D match to TRBD1 (6 bases). V lost 5 bases and J lost 4, with 11 bases in between. CDR1 and CDR2 (germline): LNHDA, SQIVND (reference sequence). The CDR3 is made up of 13 amino acids. CDR3 nucleotide sequence: TGTGCCAGTAGTCAACAGGGTAGCACTGAAGCTTTCTTT. It encodes CASSQQGSTEAFF. Full variable domain (outside the CDR3, taken from reference TRBV19 and TRBJ1-1): DGGITQSPKYLFRKEGQNVTLSCEQNLNHDAMYWYRQDPGQGLRLIYYSQIVNDFQKGDIAEGYSVSREKKESFPLTVTSAQKNPTAFYLCASSQQGSTEAFFGQGTRLTVV.

This clone has just one count. This chain joins TRBV10-2 and TRBJ1-4, with 7 bases identical to TRBD1. V lost 6 bases and J lost 7; bases outside the gene matches: 5. The CDR3 runs to 13 residues. From germline, CDR1 is WSHSY and CDR2 SAAADI. CDR3 sequence: CASRPGGGEKLFF. In nucleotides, the CDR3 is TGCGCCAGCAGGCCAGGGGGAGGTGAAAAACTGTTTTTT.

The V gene is TRBV30, the J gene TRBJ2-7; D gene unclear. V gave up 3 bases and J gave up 4 bases, with 13 bases separating them. In germline, CDR1 is GTSNPN, CDR2 SVGIG (reference sequence). The CDR3 length is 13 residues. The CDR3 DNA is TGTGCCTGGAGAGGACCGCTCATTTACGAGCAGTACTTC. Translating gives CAWRGPLIYEQYF.

This rearrangement joins TRBV7-9 to TRBJ1-1; D is undetermined. The CDR3 length is 11 residues. CDR1 SEHNR and CDR2 FQNEAQ come from the germline V gene (reference sequence). Trimming removed 8 bases from V and 5 bases from J, with 9 bases in between. The CDR3 DNA is TGTGCCAGCTCATCGGGGACTGAAGCTTTCTTT. Translating gives CASSSGTEAFF.

The rearrangement links TRBV7-9 to TRBJ2-2; D gene uncertain. Germline CDR1 reads SEHNR; CDR2 reads FQNEAQ (reference sequence). V lost 2 bases to trimming and J lost 2 bases, with 6 bases between them. The CDR3 consists of 14 residues. The CDR3 is CASSLNINTGELFF. DNA for the CDR3: TGTGCCAGCAGCTTAAACATTAACACCGGGGAGCTGTTTTTT.

The chain combines TRBV4-1 with TRBJ2-7; TRBD1 or TRBD2 may be the D gene (6 bases each). The CDR3 sequence is 14 residues long. The V end lost 4 bases, the J end lost 7 bases, and 17 bases lay between the germline ends. CDR1 and CDR2 from the germline V gene are MGHRA and YSYEKL. The CDR3 loop reads CASSPYPGAGEQYF. As DNA, the CDR3 is TGCGCCAGCAGCCCCTATCCGGGGGCGGGAGAGCAGTACTTC.

Details on this clone: Other nucleotide sequences from this sample produce the same CDR3. This rearrangement joins TRBV5-1 to TRBJ1-1; the D is unclear. This CDR3 has 14 residues. Trimming pared 4 bases from V and 0 bases from J, leaving 10 bases between. CDR1 is SGHRS, CDR2 YFSETQ, per germline. The CDR3 DNA follows: TGCGCCAGCAGCCTACGGACGGTGAACACTGAAGCTTTCTTT. Translating it yields CASSLRTVNTEAFF.

This chain joins TRBV5-1 and TRBJ1-1; no reliable D call. Trimming cost V 3 bases and J 5 bases, with 8 bases left between them. Germline CDR1 SGHRS, CDR2 YFSETQ. The CDR3 length is 12 residues. The CDR3 loop reads CASSWIGTEAFF. Written as DNA, the CDR3 is TGCGCCAGCAGCTGGATAGGGACTGAAGCTTTCTTT. Filled out from reference TRBV5-1 and TRBJ1-1, the complete variable domain reads KAGVTQTPRYLIKTRGQQVTLSCSPISGHRSVSWYQQTPGQGLQFLFEYFSETQRNKGNFPGRFSGRQFSNSRSEMNVSTLELGDSALYLCASSWIGTEAFFGQGTRLTVV.

The chain employs TRBV4-1 and TRBJ1-5, with D possibly TRBD1 on 5 matching bases. Trimming left V 0 bases short and J 2 bases short, with 11 bases between. Germline V CDR1 and CDR2: MGHRA, YSYEKL. The CDR3 is 16 residues long. The CDR3 sequence: CASSQERGGGNQPQHF. The CDR3 bases are TGCGCCAGCAGCCAAGAGCGGGGAGGGGGCAATCAGCCCCAGCATTTT.

This clone was counted a single time. This CDR3 reads CASSPLGGELFF. CDR3 nucleotides: TGTGCCAGTAGTCCCCTAGGCGGGGAGCTGTTTTTT. The V and J genes are TRBV19 and TRBJ2-2; D gene ambiguous. V shed 5 bases and J shed 7 bases, with 8 bases lying between them. The CDR3 covers 12 residues. Germline V lookup: CDR1 LNHDA, CDR2 SQIVND (reference sequence).

The chain uses TRBV7-9 and TRBJ2-3, with D uncertain. Germline assignment: CDR1 SEHNR and CDR2 FQNEAQ (reference sequence). This CDR3 is 12 amino acids long. V lost 4 bases and J lost 1, with 3 bases in between. This CDR3 is CASSWGTDTQYF. The CDR3, as DNA: TGTGCCAGCAGCTGGGGCACAGATACGCAGTATTTT.

This sequence joins TRBV29-1 and TRBJ2-1, with 10 bases aligning to TRBD1. Per the germline V gene, CDR1 is SQVTM and CDR2 is ANQGSEA. The CDR3 consists of 14 residues. The V and J ends lost 7 bases and 4 bases, in that order; junction bases with no gene match: 7. CDR3 residues: CSATGTGDYNEQFF. The CDR3 DNA sequence: TGCAGCGCCACCGGGACAGGGGATTACAATGAGCAGTTCTTC.

The V gene is TRBV7-9, the J gene TRBJ1-1, with D unclear. V was trimmed by 3 bases and J by 1 base, leaving 6 bases between them. This CDR3 has 13 residues. The germline CDR1 and CDR2 sequences are SEHNR and FQNEAQ (reference sequence). CDR3 bases: TGTGCCAGCAGCTTTTTAGAGAACACTGAAGCTTTCTTT. Amino acid sequence: CASSFLENTEAFF. Together with reference TRBV7-9 and TRBJ1-1, the CDR3 gives the full variable domain: DTGVSQNPRHKITKRGQNVTFRCDPISEHNRLYWYRQTLGQGPEFLTYFQNEAQLEKSRLLSDRFSAERPKGSFSTLEIQRTEQGDSAMYLCASSFLENTEAFFGQGTRLTVV.

The rearrangement uses TRBV12-5 and TRBJ2-1; possible D gene TRBD2, 6 bases. The length of the CDR3 is 11 residues. Germline V gene sequence: CDR1 LGHNT, CDR2 FRNRAP. V was trimmed by 8 bases and J by 10 bases, leaving 12 bases between them. The CDR3 loop reads CASISRGEQFF. The CDR3 region has the DNA TGTGCTAGTATATCCCGGGGGGAGCAGTTCTTC.

V gene TRBV2 combines with J gene TRBJ2-1, with TRBD2 matching over 10 bases. The CDR3 runs to 17 residues. V lost 3 bases, J lost 5 bases, and 10 bases stayed unmatched. Looked up from germline, CDR1 is SNHLY and CDR2 is FYNNEI. CDR3 sequence: CASSEPKSGGVNNEQFF. CDR3 in DNA: TGTGCCAGCAGTGAGCCGAAGAGCGGGGGGGTAAACAATGAGCAGTTCTTC.

This rearrangement joins TRBV7-2 to TRBJ1-5, with a weak D call TRBD1 (5 bases). CDR1 is SGHTA, CDR2 FQGNSA, per germline. Trimming cost V 4 bases and J 0 bases, with 10 bases left between them. The CDR3 covers 15 residues. The CDR3 bases are TGTGCCAGCAGCTCAGACAGTTATAGCAATCAGCCCCAGCATTTT. Encoded protein: CASSSDSYSNQPQHF.

This clone came up many times. J is TRBJ2-7 and V is TRBV7-9; TRBD1 matches at 11 bases. CDR1 is SEHNR, CDR2 FQNEAQ, per germline (reference sequence). The CDR3 length is 14 residues. V lost 6 bases and J lost 6; bases outside the gene matches: 7. The CDR3 loop reads CASSHADRGREQYF. CDR3 sequence (DNA): TGTGCCAGCAGTCACGCGGACAGGGGGCGCGAGCAGTACTTC.

This clone was seen just once. The gene calls are TRBV6-6 and TRBJ1-2; 12 bases line up with TRBD1. V lost 4 bases, J lost 6 bases, and 6 bases stayed unmatched. This CDR3 has 15 residues. Germline V lookup: CDR1 MNHNY, CDR2 SVGAGI (reference sequence). The CDR3 loop is CASSSGTGGLDGYTF. CDR3 DNA sequence: TGTGCCAGCAGTTCCGGGACAGGGGGCTTGGATGGCTACACCTTC.

The sample holds a few counts of this clone. This chain connects TRBV7-2 to TRBJ2-7, with no clear D. This CDR3 has 12 residues. V lost 4 bases to trimming and J lost 6 bases, with 10 bases between them. Germline CDR1 SGHTA, CDR2 FQGNSA. The CDR3 sequence: CASSSLSFEQYF. CDR3 DNA: TGTGCCAGCAGCTCCCTTTCTTTCGAGCAGTACTTC.

The chain is built from TRBV4-1 and TRBJ1-2; D remains unclear. V gave up 0 bases and J gave up 3 bases, with 11 bases separating them. This CDR3 spans 15 amino acids. Germline V gene data show CDR1 as MGHRA and CDR2 as YSYEKL. The CDR3 nucleotides are TGCGCCAGCAGCCAAGACGGCAGTCTCGACTATGGCTACACCTTC. This encodes CASSQDGSLDYGYTF.